These 28 T cell receptor beta chains share one sample of origin, sequenced in a study of blood T cell repertoires in COVID-19. Assay: immunoSEQ multiplex PCR; the TCRdb copy retains only in-frame clones and omits some. The sample has approximately 400,000 clones, around 89% seen once. The sequencing input was PBMCs or T cells enriched from blood (not recorded which). These receptors originate from a woman between 18 and 29 years old who had recovered from COVID-19.

CDR3 bases: TGTGCCTGGAGTAGGTCAGGGGAAGGAACTGAAGCTTTCTTT. The encoded protein is CAWSRSGEGTEAFF. J is TRBJ1-1 and V is TRBV30, with TRBD1 as a possible D gene (6 bases). The CDR3 loop spans 14 amino acids. V lost 2 bases and J 5 bases, leaving 15 bases between the germline ends. Germline CDR1 GTSNPN, CDR2 SVGIG (reference sequence). The full variable domain, in which reference TRBV30 and TRBJ1-1 provide the parts outside the CDR3, is SQTIHQWPATLVQPVGSPLSLECTVEGTSNPNLYWYRQAAGRGLQLLFYSVGIGQISSEVPQNLSASRPQDRQFILSSKKLLLSDSGFYLCAWSRSGEGTEAFFGQGTRLTVV.

The rearrangement uses TRBV7-2 and TRBJ2-1; possible D gene TRBD2, 5 bases. The V end lost 6 bases, the J end lost 2 bases, and 11 bases lay between the germline ends. The germline gives CDR1 SGHTA, CDR2 FQGNSA. The CDR3 has 14 amino acids. CDR3 DNA sequence: TGTGCCAGCAGGACCGGAGGTGCCTACAATGAGCAGTTCTTC. Encoded protein: CASRTGGAYNEQFF. The full variable domain, completed using reference TRBV7-2 and TRBJ2-1, is GAGVSQSPSNKVTEKGKDVELRCDPISGHTALYWYRQSLGQGLEFLIYFQGNSAPDKSGLPSDRFSAERTGGSVSTLTIQRTQQEDSAVYLCASRTGGAYNEQFFGPGTRLTVL.

V usage is TRBV6-5 and J usage is TRBJ1-1; 9 bases align to TRBD1. Germline CDR1 is MNHEY and CDR2 is SVGAGI. With 6 bases clipped from V and 5 bases from J, the junction kept 7 bases outside the gene matches. The CDR3 runs 14 residues. DNA for the CDR3: TGTGCCAGCAGACTACAGGGGGCATTGACTGAAGCTTTCTTT. The encoded protein is CASRLQGALTEAFF.

The gene calls are TRBV2 and TRBJ2-1, with D perhaps matching TRBD2 (6 bases). Germline assignment: CDR1 SNHLY and CDR2 FYNNEI. V dropped 5 bases and J dropped 1 base, with 12 bases sitting between them. This CDR3 is built from 15 residues. This CDR3 is CASSPLGGSYNEQFF. CDR3 DNA sequence: TGTGCCAGCAGTCCCTTAGGAGGGTCCTACAATGAGCAGTTCTTC.

The chain combines TRBV19 with TRBJ2-7, with 10 positions matching TRBD2. The CDR3 is 15 amino acids. Germline CDR1 is LNHDA and CDR2 is SQIVND (reference sequence). Germline trimming cut 6 bases from V and 1 base from J; bases unmatched to any gene: 6. The CDR3 DNA reads as TGTGCCAGTAGGTTCGCAGCGGGGGGGTCCTACGAGCAGTACTTC. Its translation is CASRFAAGGSYEQYF.

The chain joins TRBV29-1 to TRBJ1-5, with TRBD1 matching 9 bases. The CDR3 length is 13 residues. Per the germline V gene, CDR1 is SQVTM and CDR2 is ANQGSEA. The CDR3 DNA follows: TGCAGTGCCGGGACAGGGTACAATCAGCCCCAGCATTTT. It encodes CSAGTGYNQPQHF.

The chain uses TRBV30 and TRBJ1-5; the D gene is possibly TRBD1 (5 bases). Looked up from germline, CDR1 is GTSNPN and CDR2 is SVGIG (reference sequence). This CDR3 spans 15 amino acids. The V end lost 0 bases, the J end lost 5 bases, and 14 bases lay between the germline ends. CDR3 amino acids: CAWSVPGSGDQPQHF. The CDR3 region has the DNA TGTGCCTGGAGTGTACCGGGATCGGGGGATCAGCCCCAGCATTTT.

This chain links TRBV2 with TRBJ1-1; TRBD1 matches 7 bases. The trim removed 1 base at V and 1 base at J, leaving 3 bases unmatched. The CDR3 is 15 residues long. The germline CDR1 and CDR2 sequences are SNHLY and FYNNEI. CDR3 sequence (DNA): TGTGCCAGCAGTGAAGAGGGACAGAAGAACACTGAAGCTTTCTTT. It specifies CASSEEGQKNTEAFF.

This chain links TRBV11-2 with TRBJ2-5; TRBD2 matches 13 bases. The CDR3 length is 19 residues. V gave up 2 bases and J gave up 1 base; unmatched junction bases: 10. The germline CDR1 and CDR2 sequences are SGHAT and FQNNGV. DNA of the CDR3: TGTGCCAGCAGCTTACATACTAGCGGGGGGGTGGGAGCCCAAGAGACCCAGTACTTC. Its protein product is CASSLHTSGGVGAQETQYF.

This chain joins TRBV10-3 and TRBJ1-1, with no clear D. The CDR3 has 13 residues. Germline assignment: CDR1 ENHRY and CDR2 SYGVKD. V was trimmed by 0 bases and J by 7 bases, leaving 9 bases between them. CDR3 sequence: CAISESSVIEAFF. Here the CDR3 DNA reads TGTGCCATCAGTGAGTCGTCGGTGATTGAAGCTTTCTTT.

The J gene is TRBJ1-1, the V gene TRBV6-5, with D perhaps matching TRBD1 (6 bases). V was trimmed by 6 bases and J by 1 base, leaving 12 bases between them. The CDR3 consists of 14 residues. Per the germline V gene, CDR1 is MNHEY and CDR2 is SVGAGI. The chain's CDR3 is CASRTGTTNTEAFF. The CDR3 DNA sequence: TGTGCCAGCAGGACCGGGACAACGAACACTGAAGCTTTCTTT.

The chain carries TRBV7-8 and TRBJ1-3; D not resolved. Germline V gives CDR1 SGHVS, CDR2 FQNEAQ. This CDR3 is built from 14 residues. Deletions cut 2 bases from V and 2 bases from J, with 7 bases between. CDR3 in DNA: TGTGCCAGCAGCTTACCGTTCGCTGGAAACACCATATATTTT. It translates to CASSLPFAGNTIYF.

CDR3 residues: CASSLDRQGGYTF. In nucleotides, the CDR3 is TGTGCCAGCAGCTTAGATAGACAGGGCGGCTACACCTTC. This sequence joins TRBV11-2 and TRBJ1-2, with 7 nucleotides matching TRBD1. Trimming took 0 bases from V and 8 from J; bases not matched to a gene: 3. The CDR3 length is 13 residues. CDR1 and CDR2 from the germline V gene are SGHAT and FQNNGV. Supplemented by reference TRBV11-2 and TRBJ1-2, the full variable domain reads EAGVAQSPRYKIIEKRQSVAFWCNPISGHATLYWYQQILGQGPKLLIQFQNNGVVDDSQLPKDRFSAERLKGVDSTLKIQPAKLEDSAVYLCASSLDRQGGYTFGSGTRLTVV.

Here the CDR3 reads CASSTGGGQPPEAFF. CDR3 DNA: TGTGCCAGCAGCACAGGAGGGGGCCAACCTCCTGAAGCTTTCTTT. The rearrangement uses TRBV13 and TRBJ1-1; 7 positions agree with TRBD1. The trim removed 5 bases at V and 6 bases at J, leaving 12 bases unmatched. Germline loops: CDR1 PRHDT, CDR2 FYEKMQ (reference sequence). The CDR3 runs to 15 residues.

The chain uses TRBV15 and TRBJ1-1, with TRBD1 matching over 10 bases. CDR3 length: 14 residues. The V and J ends lost 6 bases and 8 bases, in that order; junction bases with no gene match: 9. Germline V gene data show CDR1 as LNHNV and CDR2 as YYDKDF (reference sequence). This CDR3 reads CATRIGGTGAEAFF. CDR3 DNA: TGTGCCACCAGGATTGGGGGGACAGGGGCGGAAGCTTTCTTT. The full variable domain, rest sourced from reference TRBV15 and TRBJ1-1, is DAMVIQNPRYQVTQFGKPVTLSCSQTLNHNVMYWYQQKSSQAPKLLFHYYDKDFNNEADTPDNFQSRRPNTSFCFLDIRSPGLGDTAMYLCATRIGGTGAEAFFGQGTRLTVV.

The gene calls are TRBV28 and TRBJ1-5; D remains unclear. Germline V CDR1 and CDR2: MDHEN, SYDVKM. The CDR3 runs to 9 residues. This chain's CDR3 is CAPHWPQHF. The CDR3 region has the DNA TGTGCTCCCCATTGGCCCCAGCATTTT.

The chain recombines TRBV28 with TRBJ2-2; 8 bases are a match to TRBD2. Germline lookup yields CDR1 MDHEN and CDR2 SYDVKM. This CDR3 region has 17 residues. Trimming cost V 3 bases and J 2 bases; bases outside gene matches: 8. The CDR3 protein is CASSLAGGGLNTGELFF. The CDR3 coding sequence is TGTGCCAGCAGTTTGGCGGGGGGCGGTCTAAACACCGGGGAGCTGTTTTTT.

The chain couples TRBV9 to TRBJ1-4; a weak D match, TRBD1 (5 bases). Germline V lookup: CDR1 SGDLS, CDR2 YYNGEE. This CDR3 region has 15 residues. The ends were cut back, 1 base at V and 1 base at J, with 8 bases in the middle. The CDR3, as DNA: TGTGCCAGCAGCGTAAGGCAGGGAACTAATGAAAAACTGTTTTTT. This encodes CASSVRQGTNEKLFF.

This sequence joins TRBV5-1 and TRBJ1-2; D is undetermined. Germline lookup yields CDR1 SGHRS and CDR2 YFSETQ. This CDR3 contains 14 residues. V lost 0 bases and J lost 3, with 9 bases in between. This CDR3 reads CASSLDPSDYGYTF. The CDR3, as DNA: TGCGCCAGCAGCTTGGACCCTTCGGACTATGGCTACACCTTC.

The V and J genes are TRBV4-2 and TRBJ2-1, with TRBD2 identical over 8 bases. V dropped 3 bases and J dropped 10; count of bases not matched to a gene: 11. The CDR3 extends over 15 amino acids. Germline V gene lookup returns CDR1 LGHNA and CDR2 YNFKEQ. CDR3 residues: CASSQGAGEPGEQFF. DNA of the CDR3: TGTGCCAGCAGCCAGGGAGCGGGGGAGCCGGGCGAGCAGTTCTTC.

V usage is TRBV4-2 and J usage is TRBJ2-7; D is ambiguous. CDR1 is LGHNA and CDR2 is YNFKEQ in the germline V gene. Trimming pared 0 bases from V and 2 bases from J, leaving 14 bases between. This CDR3 region has 16 residues. CDR3 loop: CASSQEPPDSAYEQYF. Written as DNA, the CDR3 is TGTGCCAGCAGCCAAGAACCACCCGACTCGGCCTACGAGCAGTACTTC.

The chain couples TRBV19 to TRBJ2-1; TRBD1 might be the D (6 bases). Trimming pared 4 bases from V and 1 base from J, leaving 11 bases between. Germline V gene sequence: CDR1 LNHDA, CDR2 SQIVND (reference sequence). The CDR3 consists of 15 residues. DNA of the CDR3: TGTGCCAGTAGTACCTTTACAGGGTCCTACAATGAGCAGTTCTTC. It specifies CASSTFTGSYNEQFF.

As to this clone: Distinct nucleotide sequences in the sample also encode this CDR3. The V gene is TRBV9, the J gene TRBJ2-1, with 9 bases that match TRBD2. Germline V gene lookup returns CDR1 SGDLS and CDR2 YYNGEE. CDR3 size: 16 residues. The J segment lost 3 bases and the V segment lost 0 bases, leaving 4 bases of the junction unmatched. The CDR3 sequence: CASSVVGSGGYNEQFF. CDR3 bases: TGTGCCAGCAGCGTAGTGGGTAGCGGGGGCTACAATGAGCAGTTCTTC.

The genes are TRBV4-2 and TRBJ2-7, with D possibly matching TRBD2 (7 bases). Trimming cost V 4 bases and J 6 bases, with 19 bases left between them. The CDR3 runs 15 residues. Germline V gives CDR1 LGHNA, CDR2 YNFKEQ. The CDR3 DNA sequence: TGTGCCAGCAGCCGATCGGGGACCGGGGGGCTCGAGCAGTACTTC. Translation: CASSRSGTGGLEQYF.

The chain carries TRBV18 and TRBJ1-2; D is possibly TRBD1 (6 bases). The CDR3 has 13 amino acids. The V gene lost 4 bases and the J gene lost 6 bases, with 12 bases spanning the gap. Germline V CDR1 and CDR2: KGHSH, LQKENI. The CDR3 is CASSQSRGDGYTF. CDR3 nucleotides: TGTGCCAGCTCACAATCCAGGGGAGATGGCTACACCTTC.

The chain links TRBV6-1 to TRBJ2-1, with 9 bases identical to TRBD1. CDR1 and CDR2 (germline): MNHNS, SASEGT. This CDR3 spans 15 amino acids. V trimming: 3 bases; J trimming: 7 bases; junction bases outside the gene matches: 7. This chain's CDR3 is CASSDFGTGLNEQFF. CDR3 nucleotide sequence: TGTGCCAGCAGTGATTTCGGGACAGGGCTTAATGAGCAGTTCTTC.

V and J are TRBV13 and TRBJ1-2; the D gene is possibly TRBD1 (6 bases). This CDR3 is 20 amino acids long. Trimming stripped 0 bases from V and 2 bases from J, with 25 bases between. Germline V gene lookup returns CDR1 PRHDT and CDR2 FYEKMQ (reference sequence). The CDR3 region is CASSLGLNTGKAGTNYGYTF. CDR3 sequence (DNA): TGTGCCAGCAGCTTAGGGCTCAATACAGGGAAGGCTGGGACCAACTATGGCTACACCTTC.

The chain carries TRBV30 and TRBJ1-6, with D perhaps matching TRBD1 (6 bases). The CDR3 runs 19 residues. Germline loops: CDR1 GTSNPN, CDR2 SVGIG (reference sequence). V was clipped by 7 bases and J by 0 bases, with 25 bases between them. The CDR3 spells CALSSYAGTSSSYNSPLHF. The CDR3 DNA reads as TGTGCCTTATCGAGTTACGCCGGGACATCATCCTCCTATAATTCACCCCTCCACTTT.